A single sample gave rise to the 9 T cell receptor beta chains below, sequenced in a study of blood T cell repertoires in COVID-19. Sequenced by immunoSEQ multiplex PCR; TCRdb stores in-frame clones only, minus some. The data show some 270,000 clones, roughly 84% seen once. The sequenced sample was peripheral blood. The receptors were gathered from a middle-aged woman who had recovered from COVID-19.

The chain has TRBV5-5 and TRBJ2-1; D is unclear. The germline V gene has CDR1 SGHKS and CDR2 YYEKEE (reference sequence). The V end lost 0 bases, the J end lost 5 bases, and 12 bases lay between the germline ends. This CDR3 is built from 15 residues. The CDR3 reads CASSLVARLNNEQFF. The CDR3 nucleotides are TGTGCCAGCAGCTTGGTGGCTAGATTGAACAATGAGCAGTTCTTC.

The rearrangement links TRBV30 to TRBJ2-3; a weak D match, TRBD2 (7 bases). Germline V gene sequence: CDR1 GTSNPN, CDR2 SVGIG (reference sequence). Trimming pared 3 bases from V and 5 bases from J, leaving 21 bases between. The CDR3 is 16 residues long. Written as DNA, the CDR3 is TGTGCCTGGAGACGGATCGGCGGGGGCCCCAGAGATACGCAGTATTTT. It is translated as CAWRRIGGGPRDTQYF.

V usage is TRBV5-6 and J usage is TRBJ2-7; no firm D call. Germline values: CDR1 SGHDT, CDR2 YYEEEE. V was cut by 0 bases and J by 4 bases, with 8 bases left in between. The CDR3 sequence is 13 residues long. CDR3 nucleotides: TGTGCCAGCAGCTTGGGGTCCGGTTACGAGCAGTACTTC. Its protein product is CASSLGSGYEQYF.

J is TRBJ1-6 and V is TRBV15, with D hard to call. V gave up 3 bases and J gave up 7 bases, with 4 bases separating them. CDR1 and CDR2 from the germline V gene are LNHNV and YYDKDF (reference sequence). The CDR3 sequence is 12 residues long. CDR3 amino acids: CATSSGNSPLHF. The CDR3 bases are TGTGCCACCAGCAGCGGGAATTCACCCCTCCACTTT.

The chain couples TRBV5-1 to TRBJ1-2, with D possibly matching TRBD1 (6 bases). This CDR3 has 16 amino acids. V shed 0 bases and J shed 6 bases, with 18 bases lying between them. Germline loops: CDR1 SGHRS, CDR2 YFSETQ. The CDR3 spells CASSLVVGGPKDGYTF. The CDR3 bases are TGCGCCAGCAGCTTGGTTGTCGGGGGGCCGAAGGATGGCTACACCTTC. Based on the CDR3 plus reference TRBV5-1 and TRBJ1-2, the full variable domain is KAGVTQTPRYLIKTRGQQVTLSCSPISGHRSVSWYQQTPGQGLQFLFEYFSETQRNKGNFPGRFSGRQFSNSRSEMNVSTLELGDSALYLCASSLVVGGPKDGYTFGSGTRLTVV.

Written as DNA, the CDR3 is TGTGCCAGCGACGCGGGGGGAGGGTACGAGACCCAGTACTTC. Encoded protein: CASDAGGGYETQYF. The chain couples TRBV11-2 to TRBJ2-5; 8 positions agree with TRBD2. CDR1 is SGHAT, CDR2 FQNNGV, per germline. The CDR3 totals 14 residues. The V segment lost 8 bases and the J segment 5 bases; nucleotides outside the gene matches: 10.

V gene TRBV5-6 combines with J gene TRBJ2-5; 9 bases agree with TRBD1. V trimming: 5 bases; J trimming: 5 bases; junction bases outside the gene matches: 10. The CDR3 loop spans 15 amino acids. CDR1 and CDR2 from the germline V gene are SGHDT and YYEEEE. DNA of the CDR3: TGTGCCAGCAGTCGATGGACAGGGGCCGATGAGACCCAGTACTTC. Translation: CASSRWTGADETQYF.

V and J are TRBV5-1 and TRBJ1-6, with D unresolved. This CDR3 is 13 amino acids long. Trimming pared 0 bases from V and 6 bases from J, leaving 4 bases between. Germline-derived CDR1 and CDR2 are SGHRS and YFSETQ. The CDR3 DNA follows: TGCGCCAGCAGCTTGGACAGTAATTCACCCCTCCACTTT. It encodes CASSLDSNSPLHF.

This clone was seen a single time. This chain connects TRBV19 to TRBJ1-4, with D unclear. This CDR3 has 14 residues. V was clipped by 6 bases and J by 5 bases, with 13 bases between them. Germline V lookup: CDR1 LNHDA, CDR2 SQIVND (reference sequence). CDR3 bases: TGTGCCAGTAGAAAGAGCACAGTCAATGAAAAACTGTTTTTT. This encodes CASRKSTVNEKLFF.